A single sample is the source of the 23 T cell receptor beta chains below, sequenced in a study of post-analysis software for immune sequencing data (dated by TCRdb to the mid-2010s). Summary of the overall study and its limitations: Significantly higher frequencies in patients than in controls were found for roughly 5 TRBV segments, including TRBV5-6, TRBV5-1 and TRBV20-1.

The library was generated by PCR. The sequencer was an Illumina HiSeq 2500. To reduce PCR and sequencing biases, unique molecular identifiers were incorporated into the TCR beta cDNA libraries. TCRdb itself trimmed the public reads at Q25 with fastp, ran MiXCR and retained productive beta chains. When rows share a CDR3 protein, they turn into one entry using the most common DNA and genes. The sample table lists some 450,000 distinct CDR3 sequences, under 55% of them with a count of one. The top ten clonotypes cover about 12% of the sample. Antigens of these TCRs are unknown. The sequenced material came from blood. The receptor source for this set is a girl aged 10-17 years with multiple sclerosis.

This clonotype was seen more than once but under ten times. The genes are TRBV20-1 and TRBJ2-1; D ambiguous. The V gene lost 5 bases and the J gene lost 2 bases, with 7 bases spanning the gap. CDR3 length: 12 residues. CDR1 and CDR2 from the germline V gene are DFQATT and SNEGSKA (reference sequence). The CDR3 nucleotides are TGCAGTGCTGTAAAGACCTACAATGAGCAGTTCTTC. Its translation is CSAVKTYNEQFF.

The genes are TRBV4-3 and TRBJ2-1; tentative D call: TRBD1 (5 bases). The germline gives CDR1 LGHNA, CDR2 YSLEER. V lost 0 bases, J lost 7 bases, and 13 bases lay in between. CDR3 length: 15 amino acids. This chain's CDR3 is CASSQDTGSWNEQFF. The DNA of the CDR3 is TGCGCCAGCAGCCAAGATACAGGTAGCTGGAATGAGCAGTTCTTC.

This chain uses TRBV29-1 with TRBJ2-7, with a weak D call TRBD1 (5 bases). CDR1 SQVTM and CDR2 ANQGSEA come from the germline V gene. The CDR3 runs 13 residues. V lost 3 bases, J lost 7 bases, and 16 bases lay in between. The CDR3 DNA is TGCAGCGTTGACTCCTCGGGTCAGGGAGAGCAGTACTTC. It encodes CSVDSSGQGEQYF.

The chain uses TRBV29-1 and TRBJ2-5; 7 positions agree with TRBD1. V was pared by 6 bases and J by 2 bases, with 3 bases of the junction left unmatched. Germline loops: CDR1 SQVTM, CDR2 ANQGSEA. The CDR3 loop spans 12 amino acids. CDR3 loop: CSVGQIQETQYF. The CDR3 DNA reads TGCAGCGTGGGACAGATTCAAGAGACCCAGTACTTC.

As DNA, the CDR3 is TGTGCCAGCAGCGTAGGGACTAGCGGGAGTATCCCCTACAATGAGCAGTTCTTC. The encoded protein is CASSVGTSGSIPYNEQFF. The chain combines TRBV9 with TRBJ2-1, with TRBD2 matching over 13 bases. The CDR3 extends over 18 amino acids. Germline CDR1 reads SGDLS; CDR2 reads YYNGEE. The junction had 5 bases not matched to a gene; V was cut back by 0 bases and J by 2 bases.

V gene TRBV5-5 combines with J gene TRBJ2-7; 7 bases match TRBD1. This CDR3 spans 15 amino acids. Per germline, CDR1 SGHKS and CDR2 YYEKEE (reference sequence). The trim removed 1 base at V and 5 bases at J, leaving 9 bases unmatched. The CDR3 loop reads CASSLRPRQGDEQYF. DNA of the CDR3: TGTGCCAGCAGCTTGCGTCCGCGACAGGGAGACGAGCAGTACTTC.

In the case of this clonotype: This sequence may be a read error, since a much larger clone differs from it by one base. This chain connects TRBV24-1 to TRBJ2-3, with 9 positions matching TRBD2. Germline loops: CDR1 KGHDR, CDR2 SFDVKD. CDR3 length: 14 amino acids. CDR3 bases: TGTACCACCAGTCGGCTAGCGGGAACAGATACGCAGTATTTT. Translation gives CTTSRLAGTDTQYF.

The chain combines TRBV24-1 with TRBJ2-7, with TRBD2 matching 14 bases. The germline V gene has CDR1 KGHDR and CDR2 SFDVKD. The V gene end was trimmed by 5 bases and the J gene end by 3 bases; junction bases not matched to a gene: 2. This CDR3 spans 15 amino acids. The CDR3 nucleotides read TGTGCCACCAGTGCGGGACTAGCGGGAGACTACGAGCAGTACTTC. Its translation is CATSAGLAGDYEQYF.

The V gene is TRBV5-1, the J gene TRBJ2-1; 10 positions match TRBD1. Trimming took 1 base from V and 6 from J; bases not matched to a gene: 4. The CDR3 totals 15 residues. The germline V gene has CDR1 SGHRS and CDR2 YFSETQ. CDR3 nucleotides: TGCGCCAGCAGCTTGAGGGGACAGGGGCTCAATGAGCAGTTCTTC. Translation gives CASSLRGQGLNEQFF. Full variable domain (missing parts from reference TRBV5-1 and TRBJ2-1): KAGVTQTPRYLIKTRGQQVTLSCSPISGHRSVSWYQQTPGQGLQFLFEYFSETQRNKGNFPGRFSGRQFSNSRSEMNVSTLELGDSALYLCASSLRGQGLNEQFFGPGTRLTVL.

This clonotype has only a few counts. The V call is TRBV6-1, the J call TRBJ2-1, with TRBD2 matching 7 bases. The CDR3 runs 16 residues. V shed 4 bases, J shed 0 bases, and the junction held 6 bases outside the gene matches. CDR1 is MNHNS, CDR2 SASEGT, per germline. The CDR3 region has the DNA TGTGCCAGCAGTGCATGGACTAGGAGCTCCTACAATGAGCAGTTCTTC. This sequence encodes CASSAWTRSSYNEQFF.

This clonotype showed up just a few times. J is TRBJ2-6 and V is TRBV5-1; no firm D call. V was cut by 4 bases and J by 10 bases, with 18 bases left in between. The length of the CDR3 is 15 residues. The V gene's germline CDR1 is SGHRS and CDR2 YFSETQ. The DNA for the CDR3 is TGCGCCAGCAGCGGTGCAGGAGCCCGAATTAACGTCCTGACTTTC. It encodes CASSGAGARINVLTF.

This clonotype was found a few times. J is TRBJ1-2 and V is TRBV5-1, with D uncertain. Trimming shortened V by 0 bases and J by 5 bases, and 14 bases separated the two germline ends. This CDR3 contains 15 residues. Germline V gene sequence: CDR1 SGHRS, CDR2 YFSETQ. The CDR3 DNA reads TGCGCCAGCAGCTTGGGGGGAGACGTCGGTTATGGCTACACCTTC. This translates into CASSLGGDVGYGYTF.

This sequence joins TRBV12-3 or TRBV12-4 and TRBJ2-1; the match to TRBD2 covers 10 bases. Trimming removed 1 base from V and 5 bases from J; junction bases left unmatched: 5. This CDR3 is 16 amino acids long. The DNA for the CDR3 is TGTGCCAGCAGTTTAGTACTGGGACTAGCGCACAATGAGCAGTTCTTC. It is translated as CASSLVLGLAHNEQFF.

This clonotype was detected only a few times. The chain carries TRBV12-3 or TRBV12-4 and TRBJ2-5; D gene unclear. V was clipped by 6 bases and J by 5 bases, with 13 bases between them. The CDR3 extends over 13 amino acids. The CDR3 loop reads CASRTHGGETQYF. Here the CDR3 DNA reads TGTGCCAGCAGAACCCACGGCGGTGAGACCCAGTACTTC.

V is TRBV7-2 and J is TRBJ2-7, with 10 bases that match TRBD2. Germline CDR1 SGHTA, CDR2 FQGNSA. The CDR3 contains 15 residues. V shed 6 bases and J 2 bases; nucleotides not matched to a gene: 7. The CDR3 is CASRFTSGEAYEQYF. Here the CDR3 DNA reads TGTGCCAGCAGATTTACTAGCGGGGAAGCCTACGAGCAGTACTTC.

The chain employs TRBV7-2 and TRBJ2-5; TRBD1 agrees at 9 bases. J gave up 1 base and V 1 base, and 4 bases lay outside the gene matches. CDR3 length equals 16 residues. Germline CDR1 reads SGHTA; CDR2 reads FQGNSA. CDR3 in DNA: TGTGCCAGCAGCTTAGGACAGGGGGGGAGCCAAGAGACCCAGTACTTC. Its translation: CASSLGQGGSQETQYF.

The chain carries TRBV20-1 and TRBJ2-7, with a possible D match to TRBD2 (5 bases). The J call may be in error: the DNA end matches TRBJ2-5 better. The CDR3 totals 13 residues. Germline V CDR1 and CDR2: DFQATT, SNEGSKA (reference sequence). The CDR3 loop is CSAPLEFGETQYF. CDR3 nucleotides: TGCAGTGCTCCACTAGAATTCGGGGAGACCCAGTACTTC.

This clonotype came up once. The chain employs TRBV28 and TRBJ1-2; maybe TRBD1 (6 bases). CDR1 and CDR2 from the germline V gene are MDHEN and SYDVKM. V dropped 5 bases and J dropped 6 bases, with 16 bases sitting between them. The CDR3 totals 14 residues. The CDR3 reads CASSQPGELHGYTF. The DNA of the CDR3 is TGTGCCAGCAGTCAACCAGGGGAGCTCCATGGCTACACCTTC.

The CDR3 spells CASRGTGKEPQHF. The CDR3 DNA reads as TGTGCCAGCAGAGGGACAGGGAAAGAGCCCCAGCATTTT. This rearrangement joins TRBV6-1 to TRBJ1-5, with 9 bases lining up with TRBD1. V trimming: 6 bases; J trimming: 8 bases; junction bases outside the gene matches: 5. The CDR3 totals 13 residues. Germline CDR1 and CDR2: MNHNS and SASEGT.

The rearrangement links TRBV28 to TRBJ1-1; D gene unclear. This CDR3 is built from 14 residues. Germline CDR1 and CDR2: MDHEN and SYDVKM. Trimming removed 3 bases from V and 1 base from J, with 9 bases in between. The CDR3 DNA sequence: TGTGCCAGCAGTTTCGTAGACGCGAACACTGAAGCTTTCTTT. As protein: CASSFVDANTEAFF.

This rearrangement joins TRBV29-1 to TRBJ1-2; unclear D gene. Trimming took off 5 bases at V and 6 bases at J, with 16 bases between the two ends. The CDR3 spans 13 residues. Per germline, CDR1 SQVTM and CDR2 ANQGSEA. The CDR3 is CSVTYGVTNGYTF. CDR3 nucleotides: TGCAGCGTTACTTACGGAGTAACGAATGGCTACACCTTC.

The V call is TRBV5-1, the J call TRBJ2-3; D not resolved. CDR3 length: 16 residues. The V and J ends lost 2 bases and 0 bases respectively, with 13 bases between them. Germline V gene lookup returns CDR1 SGHRS and CDR2 YFSETQ. This CDR3 reads CASSLAPAASTDTQYF. The CDR3 region has the DNA TGCGCCAGCAGCTTAGCCCCAGCAGCTAGCACAGATACGCAGTATTTT. Filled out from reference TRBV5-1 and TRBJ2-3, the complete variable domain reads KAGVTQTPRYLIKTRGQQVTLSCSPISGHRSVSWYQQTPGQGLQFLFEYFSETQRNKGNFPGRFSGRQFSNSRSEMNVSTLELGDSALYLCASSLAPAASTDTQYFGPGTRLTVL.

The sample holds one count of this clonotype. The chain employs TRBV20-1 and TRBJ2-5, with 7 bases matching TRBD2. Germline CDR1 is DFQATT and CDR2 is SNEGSKA (reference sequence). V was pared by 7 bases and J by 0 bases, with 5 bases of the junction left unmatched. The CDR3 is 13 residues long. The CDR3 coding sequence is TGCAGTGGTAGCGGGCCGTACCAAGAGACCCAGTACTTC. It codes for CSGSGPYQETQYF.